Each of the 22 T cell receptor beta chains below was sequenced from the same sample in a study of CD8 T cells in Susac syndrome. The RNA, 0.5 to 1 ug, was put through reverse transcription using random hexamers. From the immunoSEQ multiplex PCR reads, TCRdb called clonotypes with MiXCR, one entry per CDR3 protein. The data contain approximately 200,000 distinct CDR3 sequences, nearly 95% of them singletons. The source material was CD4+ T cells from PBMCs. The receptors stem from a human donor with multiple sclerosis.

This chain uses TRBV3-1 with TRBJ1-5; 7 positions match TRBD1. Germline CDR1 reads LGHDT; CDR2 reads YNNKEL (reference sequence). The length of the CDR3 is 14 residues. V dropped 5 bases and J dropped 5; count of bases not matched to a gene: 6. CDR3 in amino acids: CASSTGQSYQPQHF. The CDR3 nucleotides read TGTGCCAGCAGCACGGGACAGAGTTATCAGCCCCAGCATTTT.

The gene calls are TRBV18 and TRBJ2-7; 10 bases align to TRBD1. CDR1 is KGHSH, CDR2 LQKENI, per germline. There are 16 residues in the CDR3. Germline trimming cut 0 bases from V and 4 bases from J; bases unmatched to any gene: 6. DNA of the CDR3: TGTGCCAGCTCACCACCGTCGGGGACAGGGGAATACGAGCAGTACTTC. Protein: CASSPPSGTGEYEQYF.

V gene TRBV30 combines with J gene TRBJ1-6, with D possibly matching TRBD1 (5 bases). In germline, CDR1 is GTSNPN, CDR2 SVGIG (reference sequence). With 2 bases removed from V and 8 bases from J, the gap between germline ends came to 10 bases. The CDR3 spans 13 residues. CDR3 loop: CAWSTGLHSPLHF. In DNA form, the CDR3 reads TGTGCCTGGAGTACGGGACTTCATTCACCCCTCCACTTT.

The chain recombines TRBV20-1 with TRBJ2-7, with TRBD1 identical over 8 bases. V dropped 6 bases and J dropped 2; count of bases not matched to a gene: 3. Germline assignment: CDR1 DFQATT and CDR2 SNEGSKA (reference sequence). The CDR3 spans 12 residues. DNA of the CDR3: TGCAGTGCCTCGGGACAGGCCTACGAGCAGTACTTC. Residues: CSASGQAYEQYF.

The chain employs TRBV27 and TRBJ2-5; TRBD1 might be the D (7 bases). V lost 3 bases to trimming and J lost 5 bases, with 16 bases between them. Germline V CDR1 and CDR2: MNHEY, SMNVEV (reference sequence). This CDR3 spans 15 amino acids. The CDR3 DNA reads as TGTGCCAGCAGTTTGGAGGGGGCGGTCAGGGAGACCCAGTACTTC. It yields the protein CASSLEGAVRETQYF.

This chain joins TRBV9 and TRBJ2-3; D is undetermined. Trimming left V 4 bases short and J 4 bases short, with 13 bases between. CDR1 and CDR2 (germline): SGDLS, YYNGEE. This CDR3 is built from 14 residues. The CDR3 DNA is TGTGCCAGCAGCCCTCGCCCCGCGGCAGATACGCAGTATTTT. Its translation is CASSPRPAADTQYF.

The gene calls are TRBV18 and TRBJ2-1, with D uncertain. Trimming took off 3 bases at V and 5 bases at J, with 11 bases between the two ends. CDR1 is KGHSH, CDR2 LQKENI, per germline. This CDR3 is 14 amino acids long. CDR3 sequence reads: CASSPQSTHNEQFF. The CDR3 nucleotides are TGTGCCAGCTCACCTCAGTCGACCCACAATGAGCAGTTCTTC.

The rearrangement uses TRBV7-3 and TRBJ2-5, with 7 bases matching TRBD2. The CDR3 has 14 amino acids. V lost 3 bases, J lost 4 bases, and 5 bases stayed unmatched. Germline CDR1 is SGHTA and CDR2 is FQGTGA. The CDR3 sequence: CASSFQRGGETQYF. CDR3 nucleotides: TGTGCCAGCAGCTTCCAGCGGGGAGGAGAGACCCAGTACTTC.

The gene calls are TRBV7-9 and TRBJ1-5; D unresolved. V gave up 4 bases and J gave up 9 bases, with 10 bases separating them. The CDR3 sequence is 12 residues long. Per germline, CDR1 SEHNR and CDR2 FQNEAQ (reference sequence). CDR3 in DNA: TGTGCCAGCAGCTACGACCCCGGGCCCCAGCATTTT. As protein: CASSYDPGPQHF.

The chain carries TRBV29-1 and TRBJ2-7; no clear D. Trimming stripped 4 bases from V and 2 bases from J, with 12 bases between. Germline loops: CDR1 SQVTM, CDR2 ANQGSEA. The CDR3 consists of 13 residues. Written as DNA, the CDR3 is TGCAGCGTTGGTGTGACGGAGACCTACGAGCAGTACTTC. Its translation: CSVGVTETYEQYF.

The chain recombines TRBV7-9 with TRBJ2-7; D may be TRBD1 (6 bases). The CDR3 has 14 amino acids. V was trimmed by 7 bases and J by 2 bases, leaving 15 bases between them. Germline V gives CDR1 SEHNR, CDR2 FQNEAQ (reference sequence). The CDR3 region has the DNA TGTGCCAGCACCCTCTCCGGGACAACCTACGAGCAGTACTTC. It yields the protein CASTLSGTTYEQYF.

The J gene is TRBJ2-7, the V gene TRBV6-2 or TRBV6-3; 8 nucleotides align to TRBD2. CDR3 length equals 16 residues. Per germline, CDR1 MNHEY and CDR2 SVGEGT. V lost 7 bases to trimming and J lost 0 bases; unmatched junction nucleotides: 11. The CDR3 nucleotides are TGTGCCAGCACTGTACGGGGGGGACCACGCTCCTACGAGCAGTACTTC. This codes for CASTVRGGPRSYEQYF.

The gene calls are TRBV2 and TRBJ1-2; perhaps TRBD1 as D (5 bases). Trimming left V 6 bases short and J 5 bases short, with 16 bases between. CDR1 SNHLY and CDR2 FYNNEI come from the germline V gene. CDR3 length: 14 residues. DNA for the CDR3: TGTGCCAGCAGCGGGGCGAGGTTGGATTATGGCTACACCTTC. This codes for CASSGARLDYGYTF.

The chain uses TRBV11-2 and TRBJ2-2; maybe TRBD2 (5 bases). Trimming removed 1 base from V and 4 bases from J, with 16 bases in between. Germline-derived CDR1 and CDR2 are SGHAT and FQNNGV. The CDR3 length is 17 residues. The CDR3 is CASSLAPVLVGTGELFF. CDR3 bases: TGTGCCAGCAGCTTAGCGCCGGTACTAGTAGGCACCGGGGAGCTGTTTTTT.

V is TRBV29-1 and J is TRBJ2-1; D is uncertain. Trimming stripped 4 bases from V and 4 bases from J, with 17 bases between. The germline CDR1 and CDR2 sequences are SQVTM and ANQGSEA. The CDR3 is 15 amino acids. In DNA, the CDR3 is TGCAGCGTTGGGGTCCAAGGCATGGGGTACAATGAGCAGTTCTTC. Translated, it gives CSVGVQGMGYNEQFF.

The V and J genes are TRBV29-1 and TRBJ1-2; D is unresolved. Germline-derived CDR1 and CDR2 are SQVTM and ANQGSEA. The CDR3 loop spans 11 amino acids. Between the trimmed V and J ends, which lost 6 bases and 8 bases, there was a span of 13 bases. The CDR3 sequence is CSVTGMDGYTF. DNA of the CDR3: TGCAGCGTGACCGGGATGGACGGCTACACCTTC. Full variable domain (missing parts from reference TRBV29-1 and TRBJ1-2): SAVISQKPSRDICQRGTSLTIQCQVDSQVTMMFWYRQQPGQSLTLIATANQGSEATYESGFVIDKFPISRPNLTFSTLTVSNMSPEDSSIYLCSVTGMDGYTFGSGTRLTVV.

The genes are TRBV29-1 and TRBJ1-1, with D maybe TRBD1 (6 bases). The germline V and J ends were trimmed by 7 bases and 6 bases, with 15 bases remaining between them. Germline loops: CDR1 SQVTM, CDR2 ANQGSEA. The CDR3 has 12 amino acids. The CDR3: CSALRGGAEAFF. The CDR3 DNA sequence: TGCAGCGCCCTTAGGGGGGGCGCTGAAGCTTTCTTT.

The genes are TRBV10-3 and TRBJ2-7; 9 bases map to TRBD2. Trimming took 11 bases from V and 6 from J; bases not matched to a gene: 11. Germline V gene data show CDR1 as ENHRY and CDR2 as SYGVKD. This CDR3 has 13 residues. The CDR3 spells CASEASGNSEQYF. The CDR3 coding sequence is TGTGCCTCTGAAGCTAGCGGGAATAGCGAGCAGTACTTC.

The CDR3 DNA reads TGTGCCAGCAGCCTCACGGCCAACGTCCTGACTTTC. Translated, it gives CASSLTANVLTF. The rearrangement uses TRBV3-1 and TRBJ2-6; D ambiguous. V lost 4 bases, J lost 6 bases, and 4 bases lay in between. This CDR3 spans 12 amino acids. Germline loops: CDR1 LGHDT, CDR2 YNNKEL (reference sequence). Drawing the rest from reference TRBV3-1 and TRBJ2-6, the complete variable domain is DTAVSQTPKYLVTQMGNDKSIKCEQNLGHDTMYWYKQDSKKFLKIMFSYNNKELIINETVPNRFSPKSPDKAHLNLHINSLELGDSAVYFCASSLTANVLTFGAGSRLTVL.

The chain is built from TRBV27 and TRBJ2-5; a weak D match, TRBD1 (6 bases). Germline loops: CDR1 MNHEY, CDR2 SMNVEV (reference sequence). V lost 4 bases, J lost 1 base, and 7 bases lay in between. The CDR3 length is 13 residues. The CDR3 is CASSWTAQETQYF. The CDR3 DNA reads TGTGCCAGCAGTTGGACAGCCCAAGAGACCCAGTACTTC.

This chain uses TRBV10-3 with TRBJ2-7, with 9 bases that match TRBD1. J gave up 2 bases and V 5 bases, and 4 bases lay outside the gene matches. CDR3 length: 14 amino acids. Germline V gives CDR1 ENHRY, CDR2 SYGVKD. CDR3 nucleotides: TGTGCCATCAGTACCGGGACAGGGACCTACGAGCAGTACTTC. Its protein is CAISTGTGTYEQYF.

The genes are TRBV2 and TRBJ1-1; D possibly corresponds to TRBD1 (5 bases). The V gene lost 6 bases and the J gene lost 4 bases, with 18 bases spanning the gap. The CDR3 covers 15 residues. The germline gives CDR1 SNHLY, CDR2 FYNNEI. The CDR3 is CASSREAGGSTEAFF. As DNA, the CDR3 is TGTGCCAGCAGCCGGGAGGCGGGGGGAAGCACTGAAGCTTTCTTT.